Presented here are 3 T cell receptor beta chains from one specimen sequenced in a study of shared clonotypes between healthy human individuals. Method: immunoSEQ multiplex PCR; TCRdb's copy keeps in-frame clones and lacks some. This table holds about 510,000 clones, about 96% found once. The material sequenced was naive CD4+ T cells sorted from blood. Subset here: CD45RA+ positively selected. The origin of the receptors is a woman under 40 in good health.

The rearrangement links TRBV5-1 to TRBJ2-3; D perhaps matches TRBD1 (5 bases). CDR1 is SGHRS, CDR2 YFSETQ, per germline. The germline V and J ends were trimmed by 0 bases and 2 bases, with 10 bases remaining between them. The CDR3 extends over 15 amino acids. In DNA form, the CDR3 reads TGCGCCAGCAGCTTGGCAGGGCGGAACACAGATACGCAGTATTTT. Residues: CASSLAGRNTDTQYF.

Remarks on this clone: Its ends do not fully match the called genes, so a read error is possible. The CDR3 is CASSGEGTGGTDTQYF. The DNA of the CDR3 is TGTGCCAGCAGTGGTGAGGGGACAGGGGGCACGGATACGCAGTATTTT. The chain carries TRBV2 and TRBJ2-3, with TRBD1 matching 12 bases. In germline, CDR1 is SNHLY, CDR2 FYNNEI. This CDR3 is 16 amino acids long.

The chain employs TRBV2 and TRBJ2-5, with D unresolved. The DNA end lines up better with TRBJ2-7; the J call may be wrong. This CDR3 contains 16 residues. Germline CDR1 SNHLY, CDR2 FYNNEI. This CDR3 is CASSSERAAEGYEQYF. CDR3 bases: TGTGCCAGCAGTTCGGAAAGGGCGGCAGAAGGCTACGAGCAGTACTTC.